This is a list of T cell receptor beta chains from one sample in a study of response to subunit inactivated influenza vaccine. MiXCR was run by TCRdb on the RT-PCR reads, yielding one entry per CDR3 protein. The data show 500,000 to 700,000 distinct CDR3 sequences, around 25% seen once. Another study also made use of these data, one on T cells expressing NK-cell markers.

Sequenced here: CD4+ T cells sorted from PBMCs, sampled less than 13 days after vaccination. These receptor sequences come from a man aged 50-59 years who received an inactivated influenza vaccine. Both conserved end residues are part of each CDR3. D genes are given only for firm matches. The size of a clone is reported for some rows only, either as once, few or many, or as a class for expanded clones.

.	few	TRBV20-1	TRBJ2-1	TGCAGTGCTAAGGGACCCTGGGGTGGTGAGCAGTTCTTC	CSAKGPWGGEQFF
.	few	TRBV7-8	TRBJ1-1	TGTGCCAGCAGCTTGTCCCGGACTGAGAACACTGAAGCTTTCTTT	CASSLSRTENTEAFF
TRBD1	many	TRBV7-8	TRBJ2-5	TGTGCCAGCAGCTCACTGGGACAGGTTGTCGAGACCCAGTACTTC	CASSSLGQVVETQYF
.	.	TRBV27	TRBJ2-2	TGTGCCAGCAGTTTCTCCTACAGAAACACCGGGGAGCTGTTTTTT	CASSFSYRNTGELFF
.	.	TRBV7-9	TRBJ2-3	TGTGCCAGCAGCTTCCCGGGACTTCCCACAGATACGCAGTATTTT	CASSFPGLPTDTQYF
.	few	TRBV28	TRBJ2-2	TGTGCCAGCAGTTTAAGAGGCGGGTCGAACACCGGGGAGCTGTTTTTT	CASSLRGGSNTGELFF
TRBD1	many	TRBV12-3/TRBV12-4	TRBJ2-2	TGTGCCAGCAGGCCCGGGACAGGGACCACCGGGGAGCTGTTTTTT	CASRPGTGTTGELFF
TRBD2	few	TRBV28	TRBJ2-1	TGTGCCAGCAGTTCCCTATTACCGGGGGGGTCCTACAATGAGCAGTTCTTC	CASSSLLPGGSYNEQFF
TRBD2	.	TRBV6-1	TRBJ2-7	TGTGCCAGCAACCTACTAGCGACAACCTACGAGCAGTACTTC	CASNLLATTYEQYF
.	.	TRBV6-2/TRBV6-3	TRBJ2-6	TGTGCCAGCAGCACCACCGATTTTCCCAACCCGAGCTCTGGGGCCAACGTCCTGACTTTC	CASSTTDFPNPSSGANVLTF
.	.	TRBV5-6	TRBJ2-7	TGTGCCAGCAGCCCGGGGGCCTCCTCCTACGAGCAGTACTTC	CASSPGASSYEQYF
.	.	TRBV28	TRBJ2-7	TGTGCCAGCACCTCCGGGAGAAAGACCTACGAGCAGTACTTC	CASTSGRKTYEQYF
TRBD2	.	TRBV4-2	TRBJ2-2	TGTGCCAGCAGCCAAGCCGGGACTAGGAACGCCGGGGAGCTGTTTTTT	CASSQAGTRNAGELFF
.	many	TRBV4-1	TRBJ1-2	TGCGCCAGCAGCCAAGGCCCCAACGCCCGACTTTATGGCTACACCTTC	CASSQGPNARLYGYTF
.	few	TRBV5-1	TRBJ2-3	TGCGCCAGCAGCCCTAGCGGGACAGGGAATACAGATACGCAGTATTTT	CASSPSGTGNTDTQYF
TRBD1	.	TRBV20-1	TRBJ2-7	TGCAGTGCTAGAAATGTCGGCAGGGGGCGGACCTACGAGCAGTACTTC	CSARNVGRGRTYEQYF
TRBD1	.	TRBV2	TRBJ1-5	TGTGCCAGCAGTGGGACAGGGCAGCCCCAGCATTTT	CASSGTGQPQHF
TRBD2	few	TRBV20-1	TRBJ2-2	TGCAGTGCGTTAGCGGGAGGGTCTACCGGGGAGCTGTTTTTT	CSALAGGSTGELFF
TRBD1	few	TRBV5-1	TRBJ1-6	TGCGCCAGCAGCTGGGGACAGGCCGACTCACCCCTCCACTTT	CASSWGQADSPLHF
.	.	TRBV5-5	TRBJ1-6	TGTGCCAGCAGCCCCTCACCGCGTTATAATTCACCCCTCCACTTT	CASSPSPRYNSPLHF
.	many	TRBV4-1	TRBJ1-6	TGCGCCAGCAGCCAAGACCCGGACGCGGCCGGAACACCCCTCCACTTT	CASSQDPDAAGTPLHF
.	.	TRBV5-1	TRBJ2-3	TGCGCCAGCAGCTTGGGGGTCGGTCAGGGATCCACAGATACGCAGTATTTT	CASSLGVGQGSTDTQYF
.	.	TRBV7-2	TRBJ2-3	TGTGCCAGCAGCTTACTGGGGAGTGGCACAGATACGCAGTATTTT	CASSLLGSGTDTQYF
.	.	TRBV6-2/TRBV6-3	TRBJ1-2	TGTGCCAGCAGTTCCAACCCAGGGGCCAGGGGCCTTTTCTATGGCTACACCTTC	CASSSNPGARGLFYGYTF
.	few	TRBV15	TRBJ2-4	TGTGCCACCAGCAGAGATACGCACCTTCTAGACTTC	CATSRDTHLLDF
.	few	TRBV4-3	TRBJ2-3	TGCGCCAGCAGCCGGGACGGTAGAGATACGCAGTATTTT	CASSRDGRDTQYF
.	.	TRBV12-3/TRBV12-4	TRBJ2-7	TGTGCCAGCAGTTTGTGGGGTATCGAGCAGTACTTC	CASSLWGIEQYF
.	.	TRBV12-3/TRBV12-4	TRBJ1-6	TGTGCCAGCAGTTTAACCGCCCATTCACCCCTCCACTTT	CASSLTAHSPLHF
.	.	TRBV15	TRBJ1-2	TGTGCCACCAGCAGAGATCAAGGGAACTATGGCTACACCTTC	CATSRDQGNYGYTF
.	.	TRBV18	TRBJ2-7	TGTGCCAGCTCACCACCGGGGGCCGAGCAGTACTTC	CASSPPGAEQYF
.	many	TRBV4-2	TRBJ2-7	TGTGCCAGCAGCCAAGACTGGGGTCGGAACGAGCAGTACTTC	CASSQDWGRNEQYF
.	many	TRBV5-1	TRBJ2-3	TGCGCCAGCAGGAGCGTTGTCGCAGATACGCAGTATTTT	CASRSVVADTQYF
TRBD1	.	TRBV6-5	TRBJ2-6	TGTGCCAGCAGTTCGGCTTCGGGACAGGGTACGTCTGGGGCCAACGTCCTGACTTTC	CASSSASGQGTSGANVLTF
.	.	TRBV12-3/TRBV12-4	TRBJ2-1	TGTGCCATCAGTTTAGGCCAGAGCTCCTACAATGAGCAGTTCTTC	CAISLGQSSYNEQFF
TRBD1	few	TRBV28	TRBJ1-2	TGTGCCAGCAGTTCCGGGACAGGGGGCTTGGGAGGCTACACCTTC	CASSSGTGGLGGYTF
.	few	TRBV5-1	TRBJ2-5	TGCGCCAGCATGCAGGGTGCCGAGACCCAGTACTTC	CASMQGAETQYF
.	few	TRBV2	TRBJ2-1	TGTGCCAGCAGTGAAGGGGGTTGGAATGAGCAGTTCTTC	CASSEGGWNEQFF
.	.	TRBV5-1	TRBJ1-2	TGCGCCAGCAGCTTAGAGGGGGAGAACTATGGCTACACCTTC	CASSLEGENYGYTF
TRBD1	once	TRBV28	TRBJ2-2	TGTGCCAGCAGTCCCTGGACAGGGGGCAACACCGGGGAGCTGTTTTTT	CASSPWTGGNTGELFF
TRBD1	.	TRBV29-1	TRBJ2-7	TGCAGCGTTTCGGACAGGGGGCCCGAGCAGTACTTC	CSVSDRGPEQYF
.	few	TRBV6-2/TRBV6-3	TRBJ2-1	TGTGCCAGCAGTACCCTCAACGGATTAACTCCCTACAATGAGCAGTTCTTC	CASSTLNGLTPYNEQFF
TRBD2	.	TRBV5-4	TRBJ2-5	TGTGCCAGCAGCTTAACGGGGGGGGAAGGAGAGACCCAGTACTTC	CASSLTGGEGETQYF
.	few	TRBV23-1	TRBJ1-6	TGCGCCAGCAGTCGCCGGAGCTCCTATAATTCACCCCTCCACTTT	CASSRRSSYNSPLHF
.	few	TRBV6-5	TRBJ2-7	TGTGCCAGCAGTTACTCGACCCAGGGAACCTACGAGCAGTACTTC	CASSYSTQGTYEQYF
TRBD1	few	TRBV30	TRBJ1-5	TGTGCCTGGAGTGCCGCAGGGGGAAGCAATCAGCCCCAGCATTTT	CAWSAAGGSNQPQHF
TRBD2	many	TRBV18	TRBJ2-1	TGTGCCAGCTCACCCGGGCTAGCGGATTACAATGAGCAGTTCTTC	CASSPGLADYNEQFF
.	few	TRBV20-1	TRBJ1-1	TGCAGCTTCATGAAAGAGGAGACTGAAGCTTTCTTT	CSFMKEETEAFF
.	.	TRBV4-3	TRBJ2-2	TGCGCCAGCAGCCAAGACTTCAACACCGGGGAGCTGTTTTTT	CASSQDFNTGELFF
.	.	TRBV7-9	TRBJ2-3	TGTGCCAGCAGCTTAGGAGGGAGTAGATTCGATACGCAGTATTTT	CASSLGGSRFDTQYF
.	few	TRBV6-2/TRBV6-3	TRBJ2-6	TGTGCCAGCACCGTACAGGGGGCCAACGTCCTGACTTTC	CASTVQGANVLTF
TRBD2	.	TRBV10-3	TRBJ2-1	TGTGCCATCAGTGTGGGACTAGCGGGAGGTCCGAGCTCCTACAATGAGCAGTTCTTC	CAISVGLAGGPSSYNEQFF
.	.	TRBV11-3	TRBJ2-1	TGTGCCAGCAGCACAGGCCCTCAGAATGAGCAGTTCTTC	CASSTGPQNEQFF
.	few	TRBV5-1	TRBJ2-4	TGCGCCAGCAGCTCCTTCTCAGGGGCGAGGGGAAACATTCAGTACTTC	CASSSFSGARGNIQYF
TRBD1	few	TRBV7-2	TRBJ2-5	TGTGCCAGCAGCTTGGACAGGGGCTTCACGGGGGTGGCCCAGTACTTC	CASSLDRGFTGVAQYF
TRBD2	many	TRBV5-1	TRBJ2-1	TGCGCCAGCAGCTTACAGCGGGGGGGAAATGAGCAGTTCTTC	CASSLQRGGNEQFF
TRBD2	.	TRBV18	TRBJ2-5	TGTGCCAGCTCACCACCTAATAGCGGGATACTTCGGACCCAGTACTTC	CASSPPNSGILRTQYF
.	few	TRBV10-3	TRBJ2-2	TGTGCCATCACGGGGAACACCGGGGAGCTGTTTTTT	CAITGNTGELFF